The 28 T cell receptor beta chains presented below share a single source sample, sequenced in a study of T-cell memory formation after mild COVID-19 (dated by TCRdb to the early 2020s). The method behind the library was 5' RACE. Sequencing relied on an Illumina NovaSeq 6000. TCRdb reprocessed the public reads (quality trimming at Q25 with fastp, clone calling with MiXCR) and kept in-frame beta chains. Entries that share a CDR3 protein sequence are merged under the most common genes and DNA. Recorded for this sample are 300,000 to 400,000 distinct CDR3 sequences; roughly 13% of them occurred a single time. In total, the top ten clones hold 20% to 25% of the sample. The source material was PBMCs or a T cell subset sorted from them (not recorded which). Receptors originate from a man aged 18 to 29 who had mild COVID-19 (a few samples of this study predate the infection). The sample titles of this study are shuffled in the database, so cell type and time point are left out; the donor was told from shared clones.

This clonotype was counted many times. The chain recombines TRBV4-3 with TRBJ2-2; D is ambiguous. The germline gives CDR1 LGHNA, CDR2 YSLEER. Trimming removed 0 bases at V and 14 bases at J, with 13 bases between. The CDR3 spans 13 residues. The CDR3 coding sequence is TGCGCCAGCAGCCAAGATTTTGCGAGTTCCCTGTTTTTT. This translates into CASSQDFASSLFF.

The sample holds many counts of this clonotype. The V and J genes are TRBV4-2 and TRBJ1-6; the match to TRBD1 covers 10 bases. The V and J ends lost 5 bases and 0 bases, in that order; junction bases with no gene match: 7. Looked up from germline, CDR1 is LGHNA and CDR2 is YNFKEQ. CDR3 length equals 18 residues. The CDR3 DNA is TGTGCCAGCAGCAAAATAGACAGGGGGCACTCCTATAATTCACCCCTCCACTTT. Translated: CASSKIDRGHSYNSPLHF.

This clonotype has a count of ten or more. The chain uses TRBV7-3 and TRBJ2-3; D remains unclear. Trimming shortened V by 5 bases and J by 1 base, and 10 bases separated the two germline ends. Germline CDR1 SGHTA, CDR2 FQGTGA. The CDR3 length is 14 residues. The CDR3 protein is CASSPVGGTDTQYF. In DNA, the CDR3 is TGTGCCAGCAGCCCAGTTGGGGGCACAGATACGCAGTATTTT.

This clonotype was observed a few times. V and J are TRBV6-2 or TRBV6-3 and TRBJ2-7, with 10 nucleotides matching TRBD1. Germline assignment: CDR1 MNHEY and CDR2 SVGEGT. With 6 bases clipped from V and 2 bases from J, the junction kept 4 bases outside the gene matches. The CDR3 is 14 amino acids. CDR3 loop: CASSRQGAAYEQYV. The CDR3 DNA reads as TGTGCCAGCAGCCGACAGGGGGCTGCCTACGAGCAGTACGTC.

In its sample, this clonotype was seen many times. The chain recombines TRBV20-1 with TRBJ2-1; D uncertain. The germline V gene encodes CDR1 DFQATT and CDR2 SNEGSKA (reference sequence). The CDR3 sequence is 10 residues long. Trimming pared 5 bases from V and 8 bases from J, leaving 7 bases between. CDR3 loop: CSAPGDEQFF. In DNA, the CDR3 is TGCAGTGCTCCCGGTGATGAGCAGTTCTTC.

V gene TRBV5-5 combines with J gene TRBJ2-1, with 7 bases identical to TRBD1. In germline, CDR1 is SGHKS, CDR2 YYEKEE (reference sequence). This CDR3 region has 15 residues. V lost 1 base and J lost 1; bases outside the gene matches: 2. CDR3 protein: CASSLKGASYNEQFF. DNA of the CDR3: TGTGCCAGCAGCTTGAAGGGGGCTTCCTACAATGAGCAGTTCTTC. The complete variable domain, with remaining parts taken from reference TRBV5-5 and TRBJ2-1, reads DAGVTQSPTHLIKTRGQQVTLRCSPISGHKSVSWYQQVLGQGPQFIFQYYEKEERGRGNFPDRFSARQFPNYSSELNVNALLLGDSALYLCASSLKGASYNEQFFGPGTRLTVL.

In this sample, this clonotype turned up many times. The chain uses TRBV5-6 and TRBJ2-2, with D possibly being TRBD1 (6 bases). The CDR3 consists of 15 residues. Germline CDR1 SGHDT, CDR2 YYEEEE. The ends were cut back, 3 bases at V and 6 bases at J, with 15 bases in the middle. CDR3 amino acids: CASSSEKQGAGELFF. In nucleotides, the CDR3 is TGTGCCAGCAGCTCAGAGAAACAGGGCGCCGGGGAGCTGTTTTTT.

This clonotype was counted a few times. This rearrangement joins TRBV28 to TRBJ2-7; D possibly corresponds to TRBD1 (5 bases). This CDR3 has 14 amino acids. CDR1 and CDR2 from the germline V gene are MDHEN and SYDVKM. V lost 6 bases and J 5 bases, leaving 17 bases between the germline ends. CDR3 amino acids: CASSPRPGSHEQYV. The CDR3 DNA reads as TGTGCCAGCAGCCCCCGGCCAGGGTCCCACGAGCAGTACGTC.

The gene calls are TRBV7-9 and TRBJ2-3; 9 bases are shared with TRBD1. The CDR3 sequence is 16 residues long. Germline CDR1 is SEHNR and CDR2 is FQNEAQ (reference sequence). The J segment lost 5 bases and the V segment lost 1 base, leaving 7 bases of the junction unmatched. CDR3 sequence: CASSLVGQGRGDTQYF. The CDR3 DNA reads TGTGCCAGCAGCTTAGTCGGACAGGGGAGGGGAGATACGCAGTATTTT.

In its sample, this clonotype was seen a few times. V is TRBV7-2 and J is TRBJ2-3, with TRBD1 as a possible D gene (5 bases). Germline V lookup: CDR1 SGHTA, CDR2 FQGNSA. The V end was cut by 0 bases, the J end by 0 bases, with 7 bases between. This CDR3 comprises 15 residues. The CDR3 coding sequence is TGTGCCAGCAGCTTAGCTCCAGGGAGCACAGATACGCAGTATTTT. Amino acid sequence: CASSLAPGSTDTQYF.

The chain employs TRBV5-1 and TRBJ2-1, with D maybe TRBD2 (5 bases). Trimming shortened V by 2 bases and J by 5 bases, and 8 bases separated the two germline ends. Germline lookup yields CDR1 SGHRS and CDR2 YFSETQ. This CDR3 is built from 13 residues. CDR3 DNA: TGCGCCAGCAGCTTAAGCGGCCACAATGAGCAGTTCTTC. Amino acid sequence: CASSLSGHNEQFF.

In this sample, this clonotype turned up many times. The chain couples TRBV3-1 to TRBJ2-1; TRBD1 or TRBD2 may be the D gene (6 bases each). Trimming shortened V by 4 bases and J by 6 bases, and 16 bases separated the two germline ends. This CDR3 spans 15 amino acids. Germline CDR1 LGHDT, CDR2 YNNKEL (reference sequence). CDR3 bases: TGTGCCAGCAGCCGCCCAACTGGGGGGCGCAATGAGCAGTTCTTC. Its translation is CASSRPTGGRNEQFF.

This clonotype was seen at least ten times. This chain connects TRBV12-3 or TRBV12-4 to TRBJ1-1, with D perhaps TRBD1 (5 bases). Trimming stripped 5 bases from V and 0 bases from J, with 10 bases between. The CDR3 sequence is 14 residues long. Written as DNA, the CDR3 is TGTGCCAGCAGTCCAGGGCGAGTGAACACTGAAGCTTTCTTT. It codes for CASSPGRVNTEAFF.

This chain links TRBV7-2 with TRBJ2-7; D is unresolved. Trimming took 5 bases from V and 6 from J, leaving 17 bases between them. The germline V gene encodes CDR1 SGHTA and CDR2 FQGNSA. CDR3 size: 14 residues. In nucleotides, the CDR3 is TGTGCCAGCAGCGCAACCCAGGAGAGGTTCGAGCAGTACGTC. Protein product: CASSATQERFEQYV.

At least ten counts were recorded for this clonotype. The chain uses TRBV7-9 and TRBJ1-5; 8 bases fit TRBD1. With V trimmed by 4 bases and J by 1 base, 3 bases remained unmatched. The CDR3 has 15 residues. The V gene's germline CDR1 is SEHNR and CDR2 FQNEAQ (reference sequence). The CDR3 DNA follows: TGTGCCAGCAGCTGGGGACAGGCAAGCAATCAGCCCCAGCATTTT. Amino acids: CASSWGQASNQPQHF.

This clonotype has ten or more counts. The genes are TRBV6-2 or TRBV6-3 and TRBJ1-1; 8 nucleotides match TRBD1. The germline V gene encodes CDR1 MNHEY and CDR2 SVGEGT. The CDR3 runs 18 residues. Trimming cost V 7 bases and J 0 bases; bases outside gene matches: 16. CDR3 region: CASNLDRVTLTLNTEAFF. CDR3 DNA sequence: TGTGCCAGCAACCTGGACAGGGTAACCCTCACCCTGAACACTGAAGCTTTCTTT.

This clonotype was counted a few times. The chain uses TRBV15 and TRBJ1-6, with 8 bases lining up with TRBD1. CDR3 length: 20 residues. Germline-derived CDR1 and CDR2 are LNHNV and YYDKDF (reference sequence). V was clipped by 3 bases and J by 3 bases; unmatched bases: 16. DNA for the CDR3: TGTGCCACCAGCAGTGAACCGGGACAGGATATTATAGGCTATAATTCACCCCTCCACTTT. Protein: CATSSEPGQDIIGYNSPLHF.

This clonotype was seen only a few times. The V gene is TRBV19, the J gene TRBJ1-2; 9 nucleotides match TRBD1. With 5 bases clipped from V and 6 bases from J, the junction kept 7 bases outside the gene matches. The CDR3 consists of 14 residues. Germline V gene data show CDR1 as LNHDA and CDR2 as SQIVND (reference sequence). The CDR3 DNA sequence: TGTGCCAGTAGTCCAGGGACAGGGATCGATGGCTACACCTTC. Protein sequence: CASSPGTGIDGYTF.

This clonotype has more than one count but fewer than ten. The chain combines TRBV6-1 with TRBJ2-3; TRBD2 agrees at 8 bases. Trimming at V came to 3 bases and at J to 5 bases, leaving 10 bases not matched to a gene. The CDR3 contains 16 residues. From germline, CDR1 is MNHNS and CDR2 SASEGT. The CDR3, as DNA: TGTGCCAGCAGTGAGGAATGGCGGGGGGAGGAAGATACGCAGTATTTT. It is translated as CASSEEWRGEEDTQYF.

This sequence joins TRBV20-1 and TRBJ2-1; D ambiguous. The CDR3 length is 13 residues. Trimming cost V 4 bases and J 4 bases, with 11 bases left between them. From germline, CDR1 is DFQATT and CDR2 SNEGSKA (reference sequence). CDR3 sequence: CSAIDPPYNEQFF. The CDR3 DNA is TGCAGTGCTATAGATCCCCCTTACAATGAGCAGTTCTTC.

In DNA, the CDR3 is TGTGCCAGCTCACCACCCGAACTCTTGGGCTACACCTTC. Translating gives CASSPPELLGYTF. V gene TRBV18 combines with J gene TRBJ1-2, with D unresolved. This CDR3 has 13 amino acids. V dropped 0 bases and J dropped 8 bases, with 10 bases sitting between them. Germline-derived CDR1 and CDR2 are KGHSH and LQKENI.

The chain uses TRBV5-1 and TRBJ1-2; D ambiguous. Germline V gives CDR1 SGHRS, CDR2 YFSETQ. CDR3 length equals 16 residues. V lost 0 bases, J lost 10 bases, and 22 bases lay in between. CDR3 DNA: TGCGCCAGCAGCTTGGAGCGGAGAACGCATCAGGCCGACTACACCTTC. Its translation is CASSLERRTHQADYTF.

This clonotype was counted ten times or more. The chain carries TRBV5-1 and TRBJ2-1, with TRBD1 matching over 11 bases. Losses at the gene ends were 4 bases for V and 7 bases for J; bases not matched to a gene: 7. Germline lookup yields CDR1 SGHRS and CDR2 YFSETQ. The CDR3 length is 15 residues. CDR3 in DNA: TGCGCCAGCAGCCGAGGACAGGGGGCGGTTAATGAGCAGTTCTTC. Encoded protein: CASSRGQGAVNEQFF.

This clonotype was seen repeatedly, ten times or more. The chain links TRBV2 to TRBJ1-1, with unresolved D. V gave up 4 bases and J gave up 5 bases, with 17 bases separating them. The CDR3 is 15 residues long. Per the germline V gene, CDR1 is SNHLY and CDR2 is FYNNEI. The CDR3 sequence: CASSVRDRGGTEAFF. CDR3 sequence (DNA): TGTGCCAGCAGTGTACGCGATCGGGGTGGGACTGAAGCTTTCTTT.

The table lists this clonotype with many counts. The chain has TRBV5-1 and TRBJ2-1; D not certain. Germline V CDR1 and CDR2: SGHRS, YFSETQ. CDR3 length: 15 amino acids. Trimming removed 0 bases at V and 4 bases at J, with 11 bases between. CDR3 sequence reads: CASSLVGERYNEQFF. The CDR3 region has the DNA TGCGCCAGCAGCTTGGTGGGTGAGAGGTACAATGAGCAGTTCTTC.

This clonotype was counted a few times. The genes are TRBV12-3 or TRBV12-4 and TRBJ2-1; 9 nucleotides line up with TRBD2. CDR3 length: 14 residues. V shed 6 bases, J shed 7 bases, and the junction held 7 bases outside the gene matches. The CDR3 coding sequence is TGTGCCAGCAGCATCGGGGCGGGGGGGAATGAGCAGTTCTTC. Amino acids: CASSIGAGGNEQFF.

The rearrangement links TRBV20-1 to TRBJ2-2; the match to TRBD2 covers 15 bases. J gave up 5 bases and V 0 bases, and 7 bases lay outside the gene matches. Germline CDR1 is DFQATT and CDR2 is SNEGSKA (reference sequence). This CDR3 contains 18 residues. CDR3 residues: CSARDFGTSGGSTGELFF. The CDR3 coding sequence is TGCAGTGCTAGAGATTTCGGGACTAGCGGGGGGTCAACCGGGGAGCTGTTTTTT.

The chain couples TRBV6-2 or TRBV6-3 to TRBJ2-3; 8 bases agree with TRBD2. The CDR3 runs 16 residues. Trimming took 7 bases from V and 2 from J; bases not matched to a gene: 11. CDR1 is MNHEY and CDR2 is SVGEGT in the germline V gene. CDR3 nucleotide sequence: TGTGCCAGCACCCACGTGAGCGGGAGTCTCACAGATACGCAGTATTTT. Its protein product is CASTHVSGSLTDTQYF.